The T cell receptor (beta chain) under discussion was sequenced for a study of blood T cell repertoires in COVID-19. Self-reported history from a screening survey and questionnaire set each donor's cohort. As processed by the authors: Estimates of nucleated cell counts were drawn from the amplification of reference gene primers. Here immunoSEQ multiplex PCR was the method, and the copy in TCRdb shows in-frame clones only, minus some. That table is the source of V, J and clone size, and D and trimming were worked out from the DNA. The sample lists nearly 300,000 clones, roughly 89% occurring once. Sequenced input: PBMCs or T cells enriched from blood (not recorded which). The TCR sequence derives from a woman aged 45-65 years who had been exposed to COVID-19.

CDR3: CASRGRTGGFYEQYF. The DNA for the CDR3 is TGTGCCAGCAGGGGGAGGACAGGGGGGTTCTACGAGCAGTACTTC. The chain combines TRBV28 with TRBJ2-7; TRBD1 matches at 10 bases. Losses at the gene ends were 6 bases for V and 3 bases for J; bases not matched to a gene: 8. Per the germline V gene, CDR1 is MDHEN and CDR2 is SYDVKM. The CDR3 spans 15 residues.